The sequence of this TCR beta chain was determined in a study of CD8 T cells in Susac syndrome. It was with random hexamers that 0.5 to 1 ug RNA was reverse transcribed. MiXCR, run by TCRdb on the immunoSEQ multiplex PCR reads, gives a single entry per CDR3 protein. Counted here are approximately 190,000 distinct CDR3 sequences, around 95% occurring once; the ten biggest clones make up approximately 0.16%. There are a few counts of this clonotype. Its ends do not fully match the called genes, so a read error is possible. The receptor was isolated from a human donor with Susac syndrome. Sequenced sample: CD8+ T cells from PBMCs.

CDR3 residues: CASSLVSEAFF. CDR3 DNA sequence: TGTGCCAGCAGTTTAGTCTCTGAAGCTTTCTTT. The chain recombines TRBV11-2 with TRBJ1-1; unclear D gene. The germline V gene has CDR1 SGHAT and CDR2 FQNNGV. CDR3 length equals 11 residues.